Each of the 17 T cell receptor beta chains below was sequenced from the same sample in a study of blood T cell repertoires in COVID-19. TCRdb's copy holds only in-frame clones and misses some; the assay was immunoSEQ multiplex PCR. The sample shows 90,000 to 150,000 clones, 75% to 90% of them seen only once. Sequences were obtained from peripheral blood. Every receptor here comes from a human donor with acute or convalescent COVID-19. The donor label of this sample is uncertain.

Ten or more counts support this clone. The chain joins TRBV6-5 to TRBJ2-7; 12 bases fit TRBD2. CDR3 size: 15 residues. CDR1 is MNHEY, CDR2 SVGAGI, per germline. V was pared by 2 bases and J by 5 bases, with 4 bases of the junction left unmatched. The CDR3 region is CASSYAGLAGDEQYF. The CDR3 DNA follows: TGTGCCAGCAGTTACGCGGGACTAGCGGGTGACGAGCAGTACTTC.

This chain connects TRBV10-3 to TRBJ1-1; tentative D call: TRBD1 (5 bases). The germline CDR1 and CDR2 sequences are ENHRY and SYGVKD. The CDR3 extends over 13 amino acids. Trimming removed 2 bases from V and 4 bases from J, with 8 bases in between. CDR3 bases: TGTGCCATCAGTGAGAAGCAGGGCACTGAAGCTTTCTTT. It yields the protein CAISEKQGTEAFF.

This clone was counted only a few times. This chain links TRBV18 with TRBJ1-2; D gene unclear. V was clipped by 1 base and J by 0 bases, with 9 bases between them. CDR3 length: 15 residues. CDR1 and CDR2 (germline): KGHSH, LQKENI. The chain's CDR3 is CASSPRGGANYGYTF. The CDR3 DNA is TGTGCCAGCTCACCACGGGGAGGAGCTAACTATGGCTACACCTTC.

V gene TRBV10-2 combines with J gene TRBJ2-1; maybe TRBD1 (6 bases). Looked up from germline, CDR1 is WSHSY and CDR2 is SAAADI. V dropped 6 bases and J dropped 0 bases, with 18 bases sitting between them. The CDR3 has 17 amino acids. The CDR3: CASSDAGTRGSYNEQFF. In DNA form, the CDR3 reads TGCGCCAGCAGCGATGCCGGGACACGAGGCTCCTACAATGAGCAGTTCTTC.

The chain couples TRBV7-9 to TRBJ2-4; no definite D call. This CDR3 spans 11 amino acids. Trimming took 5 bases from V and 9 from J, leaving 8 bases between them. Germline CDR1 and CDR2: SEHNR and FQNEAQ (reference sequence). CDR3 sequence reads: CASSDWIIQYF. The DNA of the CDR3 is TGTGCCAGCAGCGACTGGATCATTCAGTACTTC.

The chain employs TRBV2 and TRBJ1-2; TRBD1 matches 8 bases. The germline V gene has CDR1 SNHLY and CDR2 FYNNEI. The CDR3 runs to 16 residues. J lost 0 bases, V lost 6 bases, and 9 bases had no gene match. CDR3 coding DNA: TGTGCCAGCAGCCCCCCCGGGACAGGTGCTAACTATGGCTACACCTTC. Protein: CASSPPGTGANYGYTF. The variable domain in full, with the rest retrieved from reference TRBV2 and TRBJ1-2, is EPEVTQTPSHQVTQMGQEVILRCVPISNHLYFYWYRQILGQKVEFLVSFYNNEISEKSEIFDDQFSVERPDGSNFTLKIRSTKLEDSAMYFCASSPPGTGANYGYTFGSGTRLTVV.

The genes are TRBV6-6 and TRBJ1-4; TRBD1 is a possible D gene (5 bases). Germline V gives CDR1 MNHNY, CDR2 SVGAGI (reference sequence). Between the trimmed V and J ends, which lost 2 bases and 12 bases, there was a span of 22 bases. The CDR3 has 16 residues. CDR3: CASSYQPGVTSSELFF. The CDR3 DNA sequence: TGTGCCAGCAGTTACCAACCGGGGGTGACATCTAGTGAACTGTTTTTT.

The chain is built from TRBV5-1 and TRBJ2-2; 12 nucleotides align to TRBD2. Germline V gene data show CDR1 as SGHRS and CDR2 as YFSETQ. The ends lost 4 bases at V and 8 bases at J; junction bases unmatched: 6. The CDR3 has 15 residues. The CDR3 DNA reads TGCGCCAGCAGCCCGGGACTAGCGGGTGCTGGGGAGCTGTTTTTT. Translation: CASSPGLAGAGELFF.

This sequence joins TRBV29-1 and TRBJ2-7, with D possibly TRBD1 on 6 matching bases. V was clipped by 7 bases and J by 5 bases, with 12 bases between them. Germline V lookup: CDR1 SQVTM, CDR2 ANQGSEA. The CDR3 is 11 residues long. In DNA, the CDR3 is TGCAGCGCCGAGAAGGGGGACGAGCAGTACTTC. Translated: CSAEKGDEQYF.

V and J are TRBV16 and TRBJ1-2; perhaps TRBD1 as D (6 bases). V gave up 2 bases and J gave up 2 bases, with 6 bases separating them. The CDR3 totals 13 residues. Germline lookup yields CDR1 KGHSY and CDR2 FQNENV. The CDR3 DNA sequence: TGTGCCAGCAGCCAAGGACAGAACTATGGCTACACCTTC. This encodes CASSQGQNYGYTF.

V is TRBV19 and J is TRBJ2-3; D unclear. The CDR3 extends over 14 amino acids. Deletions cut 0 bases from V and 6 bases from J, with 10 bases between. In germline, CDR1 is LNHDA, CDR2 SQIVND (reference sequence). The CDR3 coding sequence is TGTGCCAGTAGTATAGATCTAGACGGTGATACGCAGTATTTT. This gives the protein CASSIDLDGDTQYF.

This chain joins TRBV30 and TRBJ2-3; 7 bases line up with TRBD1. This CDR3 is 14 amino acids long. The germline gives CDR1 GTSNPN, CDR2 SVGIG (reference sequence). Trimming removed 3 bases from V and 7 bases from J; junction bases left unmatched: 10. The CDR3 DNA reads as TGTGCCTGGAGCCCCGGACAGGAACGAAATACGCAGTATTTT. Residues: CAWSPGQERNTQYF.

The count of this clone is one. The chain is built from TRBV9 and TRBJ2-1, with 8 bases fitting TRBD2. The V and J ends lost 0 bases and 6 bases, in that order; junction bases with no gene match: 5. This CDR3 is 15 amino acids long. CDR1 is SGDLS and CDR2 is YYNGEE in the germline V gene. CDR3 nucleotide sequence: TGTGCCAGCAGCGTAGGAGGACTAGCTAGCAATGAGCAGTTCTTC. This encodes CASSVGGLASNEQFF.

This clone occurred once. The CDR3 nucleotides read TGCGCCAGCAGCCCATCGGCCTTCTCACGGGACACTGAAGCTTTCTTT. It translates to CASSPSAFSRDTEAFF. The chain employs TRBV4-3 and TRBJ1-1; the D is unclear. The CDR3 has 16 residues. V lost 4 bases, J lost 3 bases, and 18 bases lay in between. The germline CDR1 and CDR2 sequences are LGHNA and YSLEER.

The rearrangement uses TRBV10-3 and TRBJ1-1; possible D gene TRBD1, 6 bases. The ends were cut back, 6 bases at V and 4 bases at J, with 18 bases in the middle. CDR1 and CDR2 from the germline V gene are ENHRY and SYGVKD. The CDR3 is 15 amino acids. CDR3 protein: CAIRSGQGLSTEAFF. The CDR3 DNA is TGTGCCATCAGGAGTGGCCAGGGGTTGAGCACTGAAGCTTTCTTT.

The CDR3 DNA reads TGTGCCAGCAGCTTAGGACACAGCTCCTACAATGAGCAGTTCTTC. Translating it yields CASSLGHSSYNEQFF. The rearrangement joins TRBV7-6 to TRBJ2-1; D remains unclear. With 1 base removed from V and 0 bases from J, the gap between germline ends came to 7 bases. The germline CDR1 and CDR2 sequences are SGHVS and FNYEAQ. This CDR3 has 15 residues.

The CDR3, as DNA: TGTGCCAGCAGTGTTATAGGTGGGAGCGATGAGCAGTTCTTC. Translated: CASSVIGGSDEQFF. The rearrangement joins TRBV2 to TRBJ2-1; perhaps TRBD2 as D (5 bases). Trimming left V 4 bases short and J 8 bases short, with 15 bases between. The CDR3 runs to 14 residues. In germline, CDR1 is SNHLY, CDR2 FYNNEI.